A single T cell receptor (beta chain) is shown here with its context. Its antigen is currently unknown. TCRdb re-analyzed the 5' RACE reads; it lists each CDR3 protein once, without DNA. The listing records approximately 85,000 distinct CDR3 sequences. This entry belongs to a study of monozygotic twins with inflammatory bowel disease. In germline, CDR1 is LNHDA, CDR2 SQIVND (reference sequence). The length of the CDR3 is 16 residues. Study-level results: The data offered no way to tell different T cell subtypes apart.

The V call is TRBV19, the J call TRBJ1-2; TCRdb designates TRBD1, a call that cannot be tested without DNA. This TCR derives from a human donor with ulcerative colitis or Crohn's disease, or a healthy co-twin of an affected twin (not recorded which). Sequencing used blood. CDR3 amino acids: CASSPPGTGVISGYTF.